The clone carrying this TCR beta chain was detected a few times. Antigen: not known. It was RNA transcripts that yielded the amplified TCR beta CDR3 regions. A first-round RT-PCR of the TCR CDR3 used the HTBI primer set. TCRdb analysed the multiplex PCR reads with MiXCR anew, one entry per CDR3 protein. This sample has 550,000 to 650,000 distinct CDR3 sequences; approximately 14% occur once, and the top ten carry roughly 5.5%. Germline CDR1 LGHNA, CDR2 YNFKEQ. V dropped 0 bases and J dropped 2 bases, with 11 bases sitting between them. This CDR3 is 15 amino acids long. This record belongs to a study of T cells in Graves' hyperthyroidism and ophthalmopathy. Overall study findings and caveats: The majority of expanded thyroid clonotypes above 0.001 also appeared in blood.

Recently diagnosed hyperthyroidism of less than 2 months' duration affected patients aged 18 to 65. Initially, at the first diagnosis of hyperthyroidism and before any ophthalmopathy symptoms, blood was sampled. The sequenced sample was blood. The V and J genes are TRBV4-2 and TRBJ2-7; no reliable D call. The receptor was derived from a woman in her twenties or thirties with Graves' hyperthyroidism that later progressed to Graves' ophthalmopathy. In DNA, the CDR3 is TGTGCCAGCAGCCAAGATCATCAACAGACCTACGAGCAGTACTTC. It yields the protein CASSQDHQQTYEQYF.